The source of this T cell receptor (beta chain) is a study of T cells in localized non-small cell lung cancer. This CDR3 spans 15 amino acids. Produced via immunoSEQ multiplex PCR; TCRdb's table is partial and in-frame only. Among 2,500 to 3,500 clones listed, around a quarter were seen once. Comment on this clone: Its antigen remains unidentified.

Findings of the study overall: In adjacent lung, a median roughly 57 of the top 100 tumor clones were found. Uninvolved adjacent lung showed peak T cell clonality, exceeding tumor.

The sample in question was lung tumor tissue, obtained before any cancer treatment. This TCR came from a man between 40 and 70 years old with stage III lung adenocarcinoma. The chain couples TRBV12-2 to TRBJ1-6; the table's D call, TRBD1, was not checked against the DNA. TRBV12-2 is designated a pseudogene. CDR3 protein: CATRRGTDQYSPLHF. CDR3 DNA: TGTGCCACCCGACGGGGGACAGACCAGTATTCACCCCTCCACTTT.